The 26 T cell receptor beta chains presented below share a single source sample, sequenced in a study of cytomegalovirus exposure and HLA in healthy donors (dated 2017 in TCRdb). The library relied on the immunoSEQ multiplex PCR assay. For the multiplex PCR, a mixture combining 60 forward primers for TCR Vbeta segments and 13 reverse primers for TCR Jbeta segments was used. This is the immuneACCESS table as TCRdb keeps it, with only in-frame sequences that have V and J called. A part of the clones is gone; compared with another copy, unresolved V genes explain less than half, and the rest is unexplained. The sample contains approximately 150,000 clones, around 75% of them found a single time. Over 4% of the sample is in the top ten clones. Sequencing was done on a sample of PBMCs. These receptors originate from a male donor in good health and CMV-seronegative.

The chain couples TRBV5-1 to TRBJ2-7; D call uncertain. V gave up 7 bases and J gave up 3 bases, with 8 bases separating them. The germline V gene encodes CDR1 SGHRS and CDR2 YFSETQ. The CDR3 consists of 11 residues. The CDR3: CASGDNYEQYF. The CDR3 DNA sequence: TGCGCCAGCGGCGACAACTACGAGCAGTACTTC.

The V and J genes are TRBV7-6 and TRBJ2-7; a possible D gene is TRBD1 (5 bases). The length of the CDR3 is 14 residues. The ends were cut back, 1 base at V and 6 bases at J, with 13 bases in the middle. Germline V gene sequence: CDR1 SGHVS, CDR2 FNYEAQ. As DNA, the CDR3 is TGTGCCAGCAGCTTAGGAATAAGGGGAAGCGAGCAGTACTTC. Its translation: CASSLGIRGSEQYF. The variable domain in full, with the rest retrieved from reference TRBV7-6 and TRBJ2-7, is GAGVSQSPRYKVTKRGQDVALRCDPISGHVSLYWYRQALGQGPEFLTYFNYEAQQDKSGLPNDRFSAERPEGSISTLTIQRTEQRDSAMYRCASSLGIRGSEQYFGPGTRLTVT.

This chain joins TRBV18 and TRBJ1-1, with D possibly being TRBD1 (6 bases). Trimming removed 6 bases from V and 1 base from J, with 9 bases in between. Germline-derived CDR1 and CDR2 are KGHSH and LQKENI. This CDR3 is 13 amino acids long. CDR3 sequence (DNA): TGTGCCAGCTCCCAGACAGGGAACACTGAAGCTTTCTTT. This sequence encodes CASSQTGNTEAFF.

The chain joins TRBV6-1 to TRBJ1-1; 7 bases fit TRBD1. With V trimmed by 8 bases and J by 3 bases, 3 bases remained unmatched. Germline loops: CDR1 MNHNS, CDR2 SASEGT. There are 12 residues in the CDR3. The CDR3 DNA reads TGTGCCAGCCGAGGGACAGACACTGAAGCTTTCTTT. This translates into CASRGTDTEAFF.

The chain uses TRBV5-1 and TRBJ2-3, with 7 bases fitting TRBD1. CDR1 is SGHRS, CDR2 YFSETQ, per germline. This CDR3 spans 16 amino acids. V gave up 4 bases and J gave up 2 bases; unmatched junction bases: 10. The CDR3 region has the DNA TGCGCCAGCAGCAAGCCGAGCACAGGGGCCACAGATACGCAGTATTTT. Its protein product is CASSKPSTGATDTQYF.

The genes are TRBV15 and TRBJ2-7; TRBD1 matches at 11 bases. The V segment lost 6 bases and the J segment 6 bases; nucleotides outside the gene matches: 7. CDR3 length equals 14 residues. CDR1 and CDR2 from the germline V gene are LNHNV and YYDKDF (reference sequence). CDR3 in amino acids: CATRPGQGDREQYF. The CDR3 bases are TGTGCCACCAGGCCGGGACAGGGGGATCGCGAGCAGTACTTC.

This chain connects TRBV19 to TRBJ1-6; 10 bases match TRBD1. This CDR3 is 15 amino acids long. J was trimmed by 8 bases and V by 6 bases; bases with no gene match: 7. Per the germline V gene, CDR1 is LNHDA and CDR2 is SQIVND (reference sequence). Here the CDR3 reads CASSPDRGFYSPLHF. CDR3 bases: TGTGCCAGTAGCCCGGACAGGGGGTTTTATTCACCCCTCCACTTT.

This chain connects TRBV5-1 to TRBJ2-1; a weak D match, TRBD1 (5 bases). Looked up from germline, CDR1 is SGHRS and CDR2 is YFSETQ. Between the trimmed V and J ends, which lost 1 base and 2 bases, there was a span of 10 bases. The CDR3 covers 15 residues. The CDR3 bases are TGCGCCAGCAGCTTGAGGGGTCTGCCCTACAATGAGCAGTTCTTC. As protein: CASSLRGLPYNEQFF.

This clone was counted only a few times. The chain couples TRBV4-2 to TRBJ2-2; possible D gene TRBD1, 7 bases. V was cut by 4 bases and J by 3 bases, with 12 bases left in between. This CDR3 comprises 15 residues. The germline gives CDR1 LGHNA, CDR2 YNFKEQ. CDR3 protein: CASSPQGGDTGELFF. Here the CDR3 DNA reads TGTGCCAGCAGCCCTCAGGGGGGTGACACCGGGGAGCTGTTTTTT.

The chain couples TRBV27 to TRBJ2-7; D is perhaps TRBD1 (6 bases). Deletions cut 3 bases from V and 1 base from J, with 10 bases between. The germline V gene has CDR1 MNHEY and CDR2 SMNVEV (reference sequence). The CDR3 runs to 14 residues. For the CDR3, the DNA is TGTGCCAGCAGTTTGAACAGGGTTTCCTACGAGCAGTACTTC. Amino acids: CASSLNRVSYEQYF.

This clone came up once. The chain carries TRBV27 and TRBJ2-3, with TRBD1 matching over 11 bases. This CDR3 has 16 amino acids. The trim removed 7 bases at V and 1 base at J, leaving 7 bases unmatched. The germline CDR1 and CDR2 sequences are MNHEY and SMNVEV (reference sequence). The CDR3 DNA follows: TGTGCCAGCACCCGGACAGGGGGCTATCGCACAGATACGCAGTATTTT. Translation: CASTRTGGYRTDTQYF.

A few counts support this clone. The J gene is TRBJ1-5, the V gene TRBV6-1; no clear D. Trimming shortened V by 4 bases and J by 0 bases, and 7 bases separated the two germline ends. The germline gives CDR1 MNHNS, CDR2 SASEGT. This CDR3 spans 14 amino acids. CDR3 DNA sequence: TGTGCCAGCAGTGTCGGGGATAGCAATCAGCCCCAGCATTTT. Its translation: CASSVGDSNQPQHF.

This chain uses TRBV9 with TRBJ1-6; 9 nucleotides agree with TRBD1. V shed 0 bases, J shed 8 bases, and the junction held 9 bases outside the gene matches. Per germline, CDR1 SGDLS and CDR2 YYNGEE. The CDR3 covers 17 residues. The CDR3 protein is CASSVDGTGNVDSPLHF. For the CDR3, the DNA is TGTGCCAGCAGCGTAGATGGGACAGGGAACGTGGATTCACCCCTCCACTTT.

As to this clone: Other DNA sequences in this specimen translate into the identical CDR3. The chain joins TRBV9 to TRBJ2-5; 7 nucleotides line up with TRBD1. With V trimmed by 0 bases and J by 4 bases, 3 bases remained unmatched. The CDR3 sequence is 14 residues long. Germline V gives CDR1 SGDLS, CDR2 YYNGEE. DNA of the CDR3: TGTGCCAGCAGCGTAGTAGGGGGCCCAGAGACCCAGTACTTC. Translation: CASSVVGGPETQYF.

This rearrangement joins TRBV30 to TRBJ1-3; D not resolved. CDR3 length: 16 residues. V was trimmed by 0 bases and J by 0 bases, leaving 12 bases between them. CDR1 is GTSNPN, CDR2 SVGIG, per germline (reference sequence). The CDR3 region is CAWSVFQYRSGNTIYF. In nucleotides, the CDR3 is TGTGCCTGGAGTGTATTTCAGTATCGCTCTGGAAACACCATATATTTT.

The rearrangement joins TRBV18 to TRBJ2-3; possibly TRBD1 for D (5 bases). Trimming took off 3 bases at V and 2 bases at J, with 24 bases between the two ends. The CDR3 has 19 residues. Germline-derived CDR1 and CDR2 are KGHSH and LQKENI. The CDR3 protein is CASSPPDSFRRINTDTQYF. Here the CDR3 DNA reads TGTGCCAGCTCACCGCCTGACAGTTTCCGGAGAATAAACACAGATACGCAGTATTTT.

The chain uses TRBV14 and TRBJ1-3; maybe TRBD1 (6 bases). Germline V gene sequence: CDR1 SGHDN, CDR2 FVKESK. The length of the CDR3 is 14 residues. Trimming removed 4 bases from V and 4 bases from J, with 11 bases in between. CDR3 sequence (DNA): TGTGCCAGCAGCCCACGGACAGTAGGAAACACCATATATTTT. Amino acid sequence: CASSPRTVGNTIYF.

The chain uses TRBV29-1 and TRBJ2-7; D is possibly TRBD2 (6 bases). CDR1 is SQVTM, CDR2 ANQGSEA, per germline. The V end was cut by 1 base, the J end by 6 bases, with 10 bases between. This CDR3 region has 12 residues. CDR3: CSVEGDFLEQYF. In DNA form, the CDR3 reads TGCAGCGTTGAAGGGGACTTTCTCGAGCAGTACTTC.

CDR3 sequence reads: CASSPPRGAGGRSYEQYF. The DNA for the CDR3 is TGTGCCAGCAGTCCCCCCCGGGGGGCGGGAGGCCGCTCCTACGAGCAGTACTTC. V usage is TRBV2 and J usage is TRBJ2-5; 8 nucleotides match TRBD2. With the DNA end fitting TRBJ2-7 better, the J assignment may be wrong. Looked up from germline, CDR1 is SNHLY and CDR2 is FYNNEI. This CDR3 is 18 amino acids long.

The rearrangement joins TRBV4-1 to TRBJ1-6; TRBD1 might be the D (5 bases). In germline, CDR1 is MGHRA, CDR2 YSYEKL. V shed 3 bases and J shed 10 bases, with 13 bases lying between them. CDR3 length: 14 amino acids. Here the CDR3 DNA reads TGCGCCAGCAGCCAGGGGCCAGGGAACTCACCCCTCCACTTT. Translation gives CASSQGPGNSPLHF.

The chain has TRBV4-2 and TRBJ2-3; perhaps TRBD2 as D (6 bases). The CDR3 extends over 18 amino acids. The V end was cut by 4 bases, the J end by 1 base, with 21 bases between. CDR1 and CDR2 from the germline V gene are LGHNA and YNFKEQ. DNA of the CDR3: TGTGCCAGCAGCCCGAGGGTATGGTCTGGCGGGGGCACAGATACGCAGTATTTT. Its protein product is CASSPRVWSGGGTDTQYF.

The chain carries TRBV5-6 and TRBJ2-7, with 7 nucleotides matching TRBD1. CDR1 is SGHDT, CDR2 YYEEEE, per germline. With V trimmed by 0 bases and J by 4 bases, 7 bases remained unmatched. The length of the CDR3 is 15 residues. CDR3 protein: CASSLELRGRYEQYF. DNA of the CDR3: TGTGCCAGCAGCTTGGAATTGAGGGGGCGGTACGAGCAGTACTTC.

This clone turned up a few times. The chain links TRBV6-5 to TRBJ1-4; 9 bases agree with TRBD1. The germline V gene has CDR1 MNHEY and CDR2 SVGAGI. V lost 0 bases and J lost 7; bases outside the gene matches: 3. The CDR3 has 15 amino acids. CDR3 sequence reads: CASSYSDRGGEKLFF. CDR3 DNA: TGTGCCAGCAGTTACTCGGACAGGGGAGGTGAAAAACTGTTTTTT.

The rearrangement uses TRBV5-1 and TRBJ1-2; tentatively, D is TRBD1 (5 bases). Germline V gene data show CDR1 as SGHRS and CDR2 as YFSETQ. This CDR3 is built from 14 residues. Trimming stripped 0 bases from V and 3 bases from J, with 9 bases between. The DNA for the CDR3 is TGCGCCAGCAGCTTGGCCGGGGGGGACTATGGCTACACCTTC. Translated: CASSLAGGDYGYTF.

The CDR3 DNA sequence: TGTGCCAGTAGTATAACAGGCAACTCCTACGAGCAGTACTTC. Its translation: CASSITGNSYEQYF. V usage is TRBV19 and J usage is TRBJ2-7, with D perhaps matching TRBD1 (5 bases). The CDR3 length is 14 residues. V was pared by 2 bases and J by 0 bases, with 8 bases between. From germline, CDR1 is LNHDA and CDR2 SQIVND (reference sequence).

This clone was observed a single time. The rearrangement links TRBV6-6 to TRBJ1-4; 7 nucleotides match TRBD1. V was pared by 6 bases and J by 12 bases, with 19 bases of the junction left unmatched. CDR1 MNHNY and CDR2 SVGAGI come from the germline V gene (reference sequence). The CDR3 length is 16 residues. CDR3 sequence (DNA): TGTGCCAGCAGCACCATACAGGGGCCCTCCCCTTGGGAACTGTTTTTT. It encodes CASSTIQGPSPWELFF.